These 20 T cell receptor beta chains originate from one sample sequenced in a study of cytomegalovirus exposure and HLA in healthy donors (dated by TCRdb to 2016 to 2017). Library method: the immunoSEQ multiplex PCR assay. The multiplex PCR relied on a mix of 60 forward primers for TCR Vbeta segments and 13 reverse primers for TCR Jbeta segments. The clones in this table, taken by TCRdb from immuneACCESS, are in-frame only. Not every clone is retained; where verified, under half of the shortfall comes from an unresolved V gene, and the cause of the rest is unknown. For this sample there are under 80,000 clones; around 63% appear just once. Clones ranked in the top ten supply roughly 2.1% of the sample. The sequenced sample was PBMCs. The receptor set was obtained from a woman in her twenties or thirties in good health and CMV-seronegative.

The V call is TRBV19, the J call TRBJ2-5, with 8 bases lining up with TRBD1. CDR3 size: 14 residues. The germline gives CDR1 LNHDA, CDR2 SQIVND (reference sequence). V was pared by 5 bases and J by 1 base, with 3 bases of the junction left unmatched. Written as DNA, the CDR3 is TGTGCCAGTAGTTCCACAGGGGGCCAAGAGACCCAGTACTTC. This codes for CASSSTGGQETQYF.

The chain employs TRBV11-2 and TRBJ2-7; 8 bases are a match to TRBD1. The CDR3 has 16 amino acids. Germline CDR1 SGHAT, CDR2 FQNNGV. V lost 5 bases and J lost 1; bases outside the gene matches: 10. CDR3 sequence: CASSTPQGAPSYEQYF. The CDR3 DNA reads TGTGCCAGCAGCACCCCCCAGGGGGCGCCGTCCTACGAGCAGTACTTC.

This chain joins TRBV6-5 and TRBJ2-5, with 7 bases identical to TRBD2. Germline CDR1 is MNHEY and CDR2 is SVGAGI. V shed 8 bases and J 0 bases; nucleotides not matched to a gene: 6. The CDR3 extends over 14 amino acids. CDR3 in DNA: TGTGCCAGCCAGATACGGGGGGACCAAGAGACCCAGTACTTC. This codes for CASQIRGDQETQYF.

The chain recombines TRBV5-5 with TRBJ1-3; D is possibly TRBD1 (6 bases). Trimming pared 0 bases from V and 0 bases from J, leaving 13 bases between. The V gene's germline CDR1 is SGHKS and CDR2 YYEKEE (reference sequence). This CDR3 spans 17 amino acids. CDR3 residues: CASSLVGAGRSGNTIYF. The CDR3 bases are TGTGCCAGCAGCTTGGTGGGGGCAGGTCGCTCTGGAAACACCATATATTTT.

This clone has a handful of counts. A junction boundary mismatches the germline segment, possibly from a read error. The rearrangement joins TRBV5-6 to TRBJ1-6; no firm D call. The CDR3 runs 13 residues. Germline V CDR1 and CDR2: SGHDT, YYEEEE. CDR3 coding DNA: TGTGCCAGCAGCTTGGTCCCGGGTTCAGCCCTCCACTTT. It specifies CASSLVPGSALHF.

The table lists this clone with a few counts. V is TRBV5-1 and J is TRBJ2-3, with TRBD1 matching over 9 bases. This CDR3 has 15 amino acids. Germline V gives CDR1 SGHRS, CDR2 YFSETQ. V trimming: 0 bases; J trimming: 3 bases; junction bases outside the gene matches: 2. In nucleotides, the CDR3 is TGCGCCAGCAGCTTGGAGGACAGGGGAACAGATACGCAGTATTTT. Its protein product is CASSLEDRGTDTQYF.

Points on this clone: The junction departs from germline at one end; a sequencing error may be responsible. The chain uses TRBV4-1 and TRBJ1-1; D perhaps matches TRBD1 (6 bases). There are 16 residues in the CDR3. Germline CDR1 is MGHRA and CDR2 is YSYEKL. DNA of the CDR3: TGCGCCAGCAGCCAAGGGCGCCCGGGACGGGACACTGAAGCCTTCTTT. Amino acids: CASSQGRPGRDTEAFF.

Comment on this clone: A junction end diverges from the germline sequence, so it may reflect a read error. The V gene is TRBV7-9, the J gene TRBJ1-2, with D unclear. This CDR3 comprises 12 residues. Per the germline V gene, CDR1 is SEHNR and CDR2 is FQNEAQ (reference sequence). The CDR3 reads CSSSWRDYGYTF. CDR3 in DNA: TGTTCCAGCAGCTGGAGGGACTATGGCTACACCTTC.

The chain employs TRBV19 and TRBJ1-2; TRBD1 agrees at 10 bases. The ends lost 6 bases at V and 5 bases at J; junction bases unmatched: 3. CDR3 length: 13 amino acids. Germline values: CDR1 LNHDA, CDR2 SQIVND (reference sequence). The CDR3 coding sequence is TGTGCCAGTAGCCGGGACAGGGGATATGGCTACACCTTC. It specifies CASSRDRGYGYTF.

The chain is built from TRBV5-4 and TRBJ1-1; a possible D gene is TRBD1 (6 bases). V dropped 7 bases and J dropped 7 bases, with 11 bases sitting between them. CDR1 is SGHNT and CDR2 is YYREEE in the germline V gene (reference sequence). The CDR3 spans 11 residues. For the CDR3, the DNA is TGTGCCAGCGGCGGGGGCAGTGAAGCTTTCTTT. Protein product: CASGGGSEAFF.

V usage is TRBV6-1 and J usage is TRBJ1-6; tentatively, D is TRBD1 (5 bases). V was clipped by 6 bases and J by 7 bases, with 7 bases between them. Per the germline V gene, CDR1 is MNHNS and CDR2 is SASEGT. This CDR3 spans 12 amino acids. CDR3 protein: CASSRQNSPLHF. CDR3 nucleotides: TGTGCCAGCAGCCGACAGAATTCACCCCTCCACTTT.

This clone has only one observation. The chain recombines TRBV7-8 with TRBJ1-3; 7 nucleotides match TRBD1. V lost 4 bases to trimming and J lost 0 bases; unmatched junction nucleotides: 15. From germline, CDR1 is SGHVS and CDR2 FQNEAQ. There are 19 residues in the CDR3. Here the CDR3 DNA reads TGTGCCAGCAGCTCGACAGGGCCCCGTAGCCTTCTCTCTGGAAACACCATATATTTT. It encodes CASSSTGPRSLLSGNTIYF.

The chain couples TRBV6-1 to TRBJ2-7; tentatively, D is TRBD2 (6 bases). The length of the CDR3 is 13 residues. Trimming pared 5 bases from V and 3 bases from J, leaving 11 bases between. The V gene's germline CDR1 is MNHNS and CDR2 SASEGT. As DNA, the CDR3 is TGTGCCAGCAGTAACCGGGGGAACTACGAGCAGTACTTC. Translated: CASSNRGNYEQYF.

V and J are TRBV7-8 and TRBJ2-7, with a tentative D call TRBD1 (9 bases). There are 16 residues in the CDR3. In germline, CDR1 is SGHVS, CDR2 FQNEAQ. The V end lost 4 bases, the J end lost 3 bases, and 19 bases lay between the germline ends. In DNA, the CDR3 is TGTGCCAGCAGCTCCTCCGGGGGGGACAGGGACTACGAGCAGTACTTC. Its translation is CASSSSGGDRDYEQYF.

In this sample, this clone turned up a few times. The chain carries TRBV4-3 and TRBJ2-7; weak D call: TRBD2 (5 bases). The CDR3 sequence is 13 residues long. V lost 4 bases to trimming and J lost 3 bases, with 10 bases between them. Per germline, CDR1 LGHNA and CDR2 YSLEER. The CDR3 DNA sequence: TGCGCCAGCAGCCTCGAGGGCGGCTACGAGCAGTACTTC. Translation gives CASSLEGGYEQYF.

The rearrangement joins TRBV5-1 to TRBJ2-3, with TRBD2 identical over 9 bases. CDR1 is SGHRS and CDR2 is YFSETQ in the germline V gene. J was trimmed by 5 bases and V by 0 bases; bases with no gene match: 4. This CDR3 region has 15 residues. CDR3 loop: CASSLEAGGLDTQYF. The CDR3 DNA sequence: TGCGCCAGCAGCTTGGAAGCGGGGGGCTTAGATACGCAGTATTTT.

This sequence joins TRBV6-5 and TRBJ2-1; perhaps TRBD2 as D (7 bases). The CDR3 runs to 15 residues. Trimming took off 6 bases at V and 7 bases at J, with 19 bases between the two ends. Germline V gene lookup returns CDR1 MNHEY and CDR2 SVGAGI. CDR3 residues: CASRPGGRPWNEQFF. CDR3 nucleotides: TGTGCCAGCAGACCCGGGGGGCGGCCATGGAATGAGCAGTTCTTC.

V and J are TRBV5-1 and TRBJ2-3, with a weak D call TRBD1 (5 bases). Germline assignment: CDR1 SGHRS and CDR2 YFSETQ. The CDR3 spans 15 residues. The V gene lost 4 bases and the J gene lost 3 bases, with 15 bases spanning the gap. The DNA for the CDR3 is TGCGCCAGCAGCCCGGGCGTACCAGGGACAGATACGCAGTATTTT. Translation: CASSPGVPGTDTQYF.

This rearrangement joins TRBV5-6 to TRBJ2-1; maybe TRBD1 (5 bases). Germline CDR1 reads SGHDT; CDR2 reads YYEEEE. Between the trimmed V and J ends, which lost 4 bases and 9 bases, there was a span of 17 bases. CDR3 length equals 14 residues. In nucleotides, the CDR3 is TGTGCCAGCAGCCCCATTGACAGAGCTGGTGAGCAGTTCTTC. This gives the protein CASSPIDRAGEQFF.

The rearrangement links TRBV30 to TRBJ2-3; D unclear. CDR1 is GTSNPN, CDR2 SVGIG, per germline (reference sequence). This CDR3 region has 13 residues. V was trimmed by 0 bases and J by 2 bases, leaving 6 bases between them. DNA of the CDR3: TGTGCCTGGAGTGTATTAAACACAGATACGCAGTATTTT. It codes for CAWSVLNTDTQYF.